The entry below gives a single T cell receptor beta chain sequence along with its context. This clone was observed a handful of times. It has no known antigen specificity. Nothing much larger sits one base from this clone, and base qualities are not available. This specimen belongs to a study of blood T cell repertoires in COVID-19 (dated by TCRdb to 2019 to 2021). Notes on the research overall: Samples covering the acute and convalescent phases of COVID-19 were provided by collaborators in the United States, Italy and Spain. The material from the prospective study consisted of cDNA or gDNA derived from T cells, B-cell-depleted T cells, or PBMCs. Deeply sampled blood TCRbeta repertoires from subjects exposed to, actively infected with, or recovered from COVID-19 were included in the dataset. A freely available public database, intended as a resource for researchers studying the immune response to SARS-CoV-2, is where the repertoires were released. The samples were drawn from two sources: the first 160 participants of the ongoing ImmuneRACE study, and fewer than 1,500 subjects contributed by 6 global collaborators. A de-identified subject ID, COVID-19 status, age in years and sex were almost always included in the sample metadata. Where available, HLA class I and class II types were obtained from metadata supplied by the sample provider rather than from assay-based typing.

Ends trimmed: V by 4 bases, J by 1 base; bases unmatched to a gene: 7. From cysteine to phenylalanine, the CDR3 is 16 amino acids long. The read is trimmed to its CDR3 DNA, 48 bases read in frame from base 1. CDR1 SGHVS and CDR2 FQNEAQ were looked up in the germline V gene. Whole blood was collected in K2EDTA tubes by collaborating institutions according to the institutions' own protocols. For TCRbeta analysis, collaborator samples were shipped as frozen whole blood, as isolated PBMCs, or as DNA extracted from either sample type. The immunoSEQ Assay, a bias-controlled multiplex PCR, was used to amplify TCRbeta CDR3 regions from genomic DNA. The paper's processing steps were these. Within the assay, amplification of reference gene primers was used to estimate how many nucleated cells each sample contained. Sequence reads were collapsed and filtered to measure the absolute abundance of every unique TCRbeta CDR3 rearrangement. Productive Simpson clonality was computed per sample as the square root of Simpson's diversity index over productive rearrangements. In its TCRdb copy, this immuneACCESS table keeps in-frame sequences only and misses some clones. Where compared with another copy, unresolved V genes explain less than half of these, and the others have no known cause. The V and J calls and clone size come from that table; D and trimming were worked out from the DNA. This sample lists hundreds of thousands of clones; 80% to 85% were detected once. Around 12% of the sample goes to the ten largest clones.

The research as a whole found: The amount of clinical and demographic metadata varied by source and participant and was provided uncurated.

Sequenced input: peripheral blood. This receptor was identified in an older woman with active or convalescent COVID-19. This chain joins TRBV7-8 to TRBJ2-1, and TRBD1 aligns with 7 junction nucleotides. CDR3 region: CASSSRQGKSYNEQFF. In nucleotides, the sequence is TGTGCCAGCAGCTCCCGACAGGGTAAGTCCTACAATGAGCAGTTCTTC.